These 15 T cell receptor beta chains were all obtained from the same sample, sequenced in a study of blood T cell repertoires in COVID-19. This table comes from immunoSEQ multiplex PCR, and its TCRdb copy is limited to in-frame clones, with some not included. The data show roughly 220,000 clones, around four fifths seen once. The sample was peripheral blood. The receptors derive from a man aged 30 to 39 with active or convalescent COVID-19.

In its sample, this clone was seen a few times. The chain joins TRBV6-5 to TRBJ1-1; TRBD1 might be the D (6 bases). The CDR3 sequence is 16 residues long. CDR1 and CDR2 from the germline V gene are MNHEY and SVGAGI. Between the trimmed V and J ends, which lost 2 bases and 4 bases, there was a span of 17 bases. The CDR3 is CASSYAWDNWGTEAFF. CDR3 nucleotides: TGTGCCAGCAGTTACGCCTGGGACAACTGGGGCACTGAAGCTTTCTTT.

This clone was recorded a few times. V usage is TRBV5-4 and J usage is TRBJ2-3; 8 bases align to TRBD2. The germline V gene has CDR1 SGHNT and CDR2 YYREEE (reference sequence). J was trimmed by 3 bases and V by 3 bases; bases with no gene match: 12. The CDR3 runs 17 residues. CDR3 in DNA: TGTGCCAGCAGCTGGGGTGGGGCGGGGGGCCTGACAGATACGCAGTATTTT. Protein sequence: CASSWGGAGGLTDTQYF. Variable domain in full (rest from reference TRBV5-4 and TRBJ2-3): ETGVTQSPTHLIKTRGQQVTLRCSSQSGHNTVSWYQQALGQGPQFIFQYYREEENGRGNFPPRFSGLQFPNYSSELNVNALELDDSALYLCASSWGGAGGLTDTQYFGPGTRLTVL.

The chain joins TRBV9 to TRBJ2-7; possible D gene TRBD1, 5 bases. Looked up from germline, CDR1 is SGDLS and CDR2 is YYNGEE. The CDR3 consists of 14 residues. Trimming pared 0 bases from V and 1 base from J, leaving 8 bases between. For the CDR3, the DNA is TGTGCCAGCAGCGTAGACGACAGTTCCTACGAGCAGTACTTC. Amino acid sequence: CASSVDDSSYEQYF.

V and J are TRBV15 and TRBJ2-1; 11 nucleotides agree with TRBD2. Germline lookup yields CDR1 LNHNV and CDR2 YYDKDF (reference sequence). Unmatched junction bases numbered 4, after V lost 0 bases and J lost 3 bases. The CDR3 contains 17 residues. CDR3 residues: CATSRDVLAGGYNEQFF. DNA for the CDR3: TGTGCCACCAGCAGAGATGTCCTAGCGGGAGGCTACAATGAGCAGTTCTTC.

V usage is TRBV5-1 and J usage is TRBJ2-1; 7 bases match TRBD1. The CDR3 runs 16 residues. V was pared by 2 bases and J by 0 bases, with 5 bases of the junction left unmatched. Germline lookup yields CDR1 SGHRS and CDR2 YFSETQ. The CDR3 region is CASSFLEGASYNEQFF. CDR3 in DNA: TGCGCCAGCAGCTTTTTAGAGGGGGCCTCCTACAATGAGCAGTTCTTC.

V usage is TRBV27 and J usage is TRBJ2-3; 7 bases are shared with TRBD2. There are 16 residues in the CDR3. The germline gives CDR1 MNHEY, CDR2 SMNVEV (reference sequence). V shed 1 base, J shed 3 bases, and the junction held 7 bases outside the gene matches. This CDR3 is CASSLLRRGGTDTQYF. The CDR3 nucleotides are TGTGCCAGCAGTTTATTGCGGAGGGGAGGGACAGATACGCAGTATTTT.

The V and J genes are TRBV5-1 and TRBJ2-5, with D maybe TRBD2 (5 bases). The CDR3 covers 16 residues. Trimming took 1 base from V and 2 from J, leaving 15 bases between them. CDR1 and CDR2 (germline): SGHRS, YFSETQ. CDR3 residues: CASSLWESGQQETQYF. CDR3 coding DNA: TGCGCCAGCAGCTTGTGGGAGTCAGGCCAACAAGAGACCCAGTACTTC.

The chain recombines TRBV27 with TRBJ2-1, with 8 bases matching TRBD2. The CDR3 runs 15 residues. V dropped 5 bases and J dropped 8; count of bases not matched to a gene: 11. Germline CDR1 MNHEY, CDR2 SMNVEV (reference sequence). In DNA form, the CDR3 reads TGTGCCAGCAGTCCTAGAGCGGGACTAGTGTATGAGCAGTTCTTC. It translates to CASSPRAGLVYEQFF.

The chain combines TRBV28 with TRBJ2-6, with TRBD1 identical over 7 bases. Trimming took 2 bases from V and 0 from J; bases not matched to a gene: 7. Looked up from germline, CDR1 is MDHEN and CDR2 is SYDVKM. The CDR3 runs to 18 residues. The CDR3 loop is CASSLRARGYSGANVLTF. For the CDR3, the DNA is TGTGCCAGCAGTTTAAGGGCCAGGGGGTACTCTGGGGCCAACGTCCTGACTTTC.

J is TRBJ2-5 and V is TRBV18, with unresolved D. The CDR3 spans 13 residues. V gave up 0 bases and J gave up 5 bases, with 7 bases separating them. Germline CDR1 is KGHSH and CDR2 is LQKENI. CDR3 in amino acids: CASSPPARETQYF. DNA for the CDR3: TGTGCCAGCTCACCACCGGCCAGGGAGACCCAGTACTTC.

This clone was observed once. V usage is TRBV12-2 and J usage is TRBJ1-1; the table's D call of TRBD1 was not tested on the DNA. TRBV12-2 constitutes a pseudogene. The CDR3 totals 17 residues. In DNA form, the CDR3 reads TGTGCAAGTCGCTTACCCGCTAAATCCAGGGTGAACACTGAAGCTTTCTTT. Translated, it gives CASRLPAKSRVNTEAFF.

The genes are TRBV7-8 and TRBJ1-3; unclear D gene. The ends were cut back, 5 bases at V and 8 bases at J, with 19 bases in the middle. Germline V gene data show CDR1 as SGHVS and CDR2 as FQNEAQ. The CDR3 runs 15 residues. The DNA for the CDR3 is TGTGCCAGCAGCCCGAGACCCGGGAGAGGAGACACCATATATTTT. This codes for CASSPRPGRGDTIYF.

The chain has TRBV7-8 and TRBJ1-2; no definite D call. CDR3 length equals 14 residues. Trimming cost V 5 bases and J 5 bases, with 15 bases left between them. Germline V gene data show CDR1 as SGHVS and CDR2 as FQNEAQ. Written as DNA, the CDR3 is TGTGCCAGCAGCCCCGGGAGGACCTTTTATGGCTACACCTTC. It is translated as CASSPGRTFYGYTF.

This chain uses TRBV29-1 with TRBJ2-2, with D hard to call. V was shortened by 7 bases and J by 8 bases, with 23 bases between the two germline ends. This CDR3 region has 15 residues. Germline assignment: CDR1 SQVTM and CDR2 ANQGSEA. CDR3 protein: CSALGPFLGIGELFF. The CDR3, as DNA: TGCAGCGCCCTGGGCCCCTTTCTGGGTATAGGGGAGCTGTTTTTT.

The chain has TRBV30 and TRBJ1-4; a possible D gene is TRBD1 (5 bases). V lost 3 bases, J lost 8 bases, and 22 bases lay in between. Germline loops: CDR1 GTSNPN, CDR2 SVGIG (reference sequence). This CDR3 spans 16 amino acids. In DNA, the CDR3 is TGTGCCTGGAGCCTTGGGGGAGGACTGATGGGGGAAAAACTGTTTTTT. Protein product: CAWSLGGGLMGEKLFF.